The 18 T cell receptor beta chains in this list originate from one sample, sequenced in a study of blood T cell repertoires in COVID-19. Sequenced by immunoSEQ multiplex PCR; TCRdb stores in-frame clones only, minus some. The sample yields around 250,000 clones, 86% seen once. Material: peripheral blood. The receptors originated from a man in his sixties with acute or convalescent COVID-19.

This chain joins TRBV19 and TRBJ1-5; no firm D call. CDR3 length: 17 amino acids. Looked up from germline, CDR1 is LNHDA and CDR2 is SQIVND (reference sequence). V was pared by 2 bases and J by 1 base, with 15 bases between. The CDR3 protein is CASSITRGGLSNQPQHF. Here the CDR3 DNA reads TGTGCCAGTAGTATAACTCGGGGAGGGCTGAGCAATCAGCCCCAGCATTTT.

V and J are TRBV5-1 and TRBJ2-7, with D perhaps TRBD2 (7 bases). Looked up from germline, CDR1 is SGHRS and CDR2 is YFSETQ. The length of the CDR3 is 15 residues. V gave up 2 bases and J gave up 5 bases, with 17 bases separating them. Written as DNA, the CDR3 is TGCGCCAGCAGCTTTGCTGGGGCGGGGGCAGACGAGCAGTACTTC. This sequence encodes CASSFAGAGADEQYF.

This clone showed up just once. The chain employs TRBV6-5 and TRBJ1-3; no clear D gene. There are 13 residues in the CDR3. Germline CDR1 and CDR2: MNHEY and SVGAGI. Trimming removed 7 bases from V and 5 bases from J, with 12 bases in between. The CDR3: CASTSTERNTIYF. In nucleotides, the CDR3 is TGTGCCAGCACGAGTACAGAGCGAAACACCATATATTTT.

CDR3 sequence: CASSLGQSSDEQYF. CDR3 DNA: TGTGCCAGCTCCCTGGGACAGTCATCGGACGAGCAGTACTTC. This chain uses TRBV18 with TRBJ2-7, with 7 bases lining up with TRBD1. V was clipped by 6 bases and J by 5 bases; unmatched bases: 10. CDR1 and CDR2 (germline): KGHSH, LQKENI. This CDR3 contains 14 residues.

V is TRBV28 and J is TRBJ1-2; 8 bases map to TRBD1. The ends lost 11 bases at V and 2 bases at J; junction bases unmatched: 1. The length of the CDR3 is 11 residues. Germline V gives CDR1 MDHEN, CDR2 SYDVKM. CDR3 sequence (DNA): TGTGCCGGACAGGGCAACTATGGCTACACCTTC. This translates into CAGQGNYGYTF.

The CDR3 region is CASSPMTGAKSQPQHF. The CDR3 bases are TGTGCCAGCAGCCCAATGACAGGGGCGAAGTCTCAGCCCCAGCATTTT. The chain combines TRBV7-8 with TRBJ1-5; TRBD1 matches at 8 bases. The J segment lost 6 bases and the V segment lost 5 bases, leaving 12 bases of the junction unmatched. Germline lookup yields CDR1 SGHVS and CDR2 FQNEAQ. The CDR3 loop spans 16 amino acids.

CDR3 sequence: CASSLNLGGVETQYF. The CDR3 bases are TGTGCCAGCAGCTTAAACCTGGGAGGAGTGGAGACCCAGTACTTC. The V and J genes are TRBV7-3 and TRBJ2-5, with a tentative D call TRBD2 (6 bases). Trimming took off 1 base at V and 5 bases at J, with 14 bases between the two ends. This CDR3 comprises 15 residues. CDR1 and CDR2 (germline): SGHTA, FQGTGA. The whole variable domain, remainder taken from reference TRBV7-3 and TRBJ2-5, is GAGVSQTPSNKVTEKGKYVELRCDPISGHTALYWYRQSLGQGPEFLIYFQGTGAADDSGLPNDRFFAVRPEGSVSTLKIQRTERGDSAVYLCASSLNLGGVETQYFGPGTRLLVL.

The chain links TRBV19 to TRBJ2-7; 9 nucleotides align to TRBD1. The ends lost 5 bases at V and 6 bases at J; junction bases unmatched: 5. Germline values: CDR1 LNHDA, CDR2 SQIVND (reference sequence). The CDR3 runs to 13 residues. CDR3 protein: CASSPGTGPEQYF. The CDR3 coding sequence is TGTGCCAGTAGTCCCGGGACAGGGCCCGAGCAGTACTTC.

The chain carries TRBV5-1 and TRBJ1-3; D ambiguous. Germline V gene data show CDR1 as SGHRS and CDR2 as YFSETQ. The CDR3 sequence is 9 residues long. V lost 6 bases and J lost 8, with 3 bases in between. The CDR3 loop is CASTYTIYF. The CDR3 coding sequence is TGCGCCAGCACCTACACCATATATTTT.

The table lists this clone with a count of one. The chain is built from TRBV6-6 and TRBJ1-5, with TRBD1 as a possible D gene (6 bases). The germline V and J ends were trimmed by 5 bases and 1 base, with 12 bases remaining between them. This CDR3 is built from 15 residues. Germline V gene sequence: CDR1 MNHNY, CDR2 SVGAGI (reference sequence). The CDR3 DNA reads as TGTGCCAGCAGTCGACCGGGACAAAGCAATCAGCCCCAGCATTTT. It yields the protein CASSRPGQSNQPQHF.

This clone was seen many times. The rearrangement links TRBV10-3 to TRBJ2-7; 10 positions agree with TRBD2. The CDR3 extends over 16 amino acids. Germline V CDR1 and CDR2: ENHRY, SYGVKD. J gave up 7 bases and V 0 bases, and 9 bases lay outside the gene matches. CDR3 sequence reads: CAISESGSGRQGEQYF. The CDR3 DNA is TGTGCCATCAGTGAGTCGGGTAGCGGGAGGCAAGGGGAGCAGTACTTC.

The V call is TRBV19, the J call TRBJ2-2; possibly TRBD2 for D (6 bases). Germline V gives CDR1 LNHDA, CDR2 SQIVND (reference sequence). The CDR3 spans 15 residues. V was cut by 4 bases and J by 5 bases, with 14 bases left in between. CDR3 coding DNA: TGTGCCAGTAGTACCAATAGCGGAGGAACCGGGGAGCTGTTTTTT. It yields the protein CASSTNSGGTGELFF. Together with reference TRBV19 and TRBJ2-2, the CDR3 gives the full variable domain: DGGITQSPKYLFRKEGQNVTLSCEQNLNHDAMYWYRQDPGQGLRLIYYSQIVNDFQKGDIAEGYSVSREKKESFPLTVTSAQKNPTAFYLCASSTNSGGTGELFFGEGSRLTVL.

The chain uses TRBV4-1 and TRBJ2-2; 7 nucleotides line up with TRBD2. Trimming removed 4 bases from V and 5 bases from J; junction bases left unmatched: 22. The CDR3 runs to 20 residues. Germline CDR1 and CDR2: MGHRA and YSYEKL. CDR3 sequence reads: CASSPEWGTSRLGGTGELFF. In nucleotides, the CDR3 is TGCGCCAGCAGCCCGGAGTGGGGAACTAGTAGACTCGGGGGGACCGGGGAGCTGTTTTTT.

This chain joins TRBV27 and TRBJ1-6, with 7 bases that match TRBD1. Per germline, CDR1 MNHEY and CDR2 SMNVEV (reference sequence). V trimming: 6 bases; J trimming: 6 bases; junction bases outside the gene matches: 5. CDR3 length equals 14 residues. CDR3 amino acids: CASRPDRFNSPLHF. CDR3 bases: TGTGCCAGCAGGCCGGACAGGTTTAATTCACCCCTCCACTTT.

V usage is TRBV5-1 and J usage is TRBJ2-2, with 7 nucleotides matching TRBD2. CDR1 is SGHRS and CDR2 is YFSETQ in the germline V gene. V lost 0 bases, J lost 4 bases, and 3 bases stayed unmatched. This CDR3 contains 15 residues. The CDR3 coding sequence is TGCGCCAGCAGCTTGGAGGGAGGGCGCACCGGGGAGCTGTTTTTT. Its translation is CASSLEGGRTGELFF. Full variable domain (outside the CDR3, taken from reference TRBV5-1 and TRBJ2-2): KAGVTQTPRYLIKTRGQQVTLSCSPISGHRSVSWYQQTPGQGLQFLFEYFSETQRNKGNFPGRFSGRQFSNSRSEMNVSTLELGDSALYLCASSLEGGRTGELFFGEGSRLTVL.

V usage is TRBV5-1 and J usage is TRBJ2-5; 7 nucleotides agree with TRBD1. The CDR3 runs 14 residues. The ends lost 3 bases at V and 4 bases at J; junction bases unmatched: 6. CDR1 SGHRS and CDR2 YFSETQ come from the germline V gene. For the CDR3, the DNA is TGCGCCAGCAGCTCAGACAGGGCTATAGAGACCCAGTACTTC. The encoded protein is CASSSDRAIETQYF.

The chain links TRBV19 to TRBJ1-5; D ambiguous. Trimming pared 3 bases from V and 4 bases from J, leaving 13 bases between. Per the germline V gene, CDR1 is LNHDA and CDR2 is SQIVND (reference sequence). CDR3 length equals 15 residues. This chain's CDR3 is CASSITRTGNQPQHF. The CDR3 nucleotides read TGTGCCAGTAGTATTACTCGGACGGGGAATCAGCCCCAGCATTTT.

This sequence joins TRBV28 and TRBJ2-7; D perhaps matches TRBD2 (5 bases). Germline lookup yields CDR1 MDHEN and CDR2 SYDVKM. The CDR3 is 15 amino acids. V was trimmed by 1 base and J by 2 bases, leaving 12 bases between them. The CDR3 reads CASSLSAGHPYEQYF. In DNA form, the CDR3 reads TGTGCCAGCAGTTTATCCGCGGGCCACCCCTACGAGCAGTACTTC.